The rows below give T cell receptor beta chains drawn from one sample of a study of T cell responses to AZD1222 COVID-19 vaccine. Sequencing used immunoSEQ multiplex PCR; TCRdb keeps in-frame clones, though not all of them. The sample holds roughly 120,000 clones, 90% to 95% seen once. The specimen was peripheral blood, collected on day 0 of AZD1222 vaccination. The origin of the receptors is an adult in good health. CDR3s include the opening cysteine and the closing phenylalanine or tryptophan. Expanded clones get a size class; other rows say once, few or many, or leave the size out.

V: TRBV28
J: TRBJ2-3
size: NA
CDR3: CASSTILFTQYF

V: TRBV7-8
J: TRBJ2-7
size: NA
CDR3: CASSLQTGASRRLYF

V: TRBV4-2
J: TRBJ2-1
size: NA
CDR3: CASSPSRRESNEQFF

V: TRBV7-9
J: TRBJ1-2
size: NA
CDR3: CASSRQDNNYGYTF

V: TRBV6-5
J: TRBJ1-2
size: NA
CDR3: CASSYSRSYGYTF

V: TRBV27
J: TRBJ2-1
size: NA
CDR3: CASSSSAGGVLVNEQFF

V: TRBV11-2
J: TRBJ2-7
size: once
CDR3: CASMPGQGGEQYF

V: TRBV5-1
J: TRBJ1-1
size: NA
CDR3: CASSLVVSKSTEAFF

V: TRBV21-1
J: TRBJ2-7
size: NA
CDR3: CASSKVPGLPSYEQYF

V: TRBV12-3/TRBV12-4
J: TRBJ2-1
size: NA
CDR3: CASNRDSYNEQFF

V: TRBV4-1
J: TRBJ1-1
size: NA
CDR3: CASSQEPGLGAFF

V: TRBV5-1
J: TRBJ2-2
size: NA
CDR3: CASSLAGTNTGELFF

V: TRBV28
J: TRBJ2-7
size: NA
CDR3: CASIRAPGSYEQYF

V: TRBV20-1
J: TRBJ1-2
size: NA
CDR3: CSASGTGQGFF

V: TRBV7-9
J: TRBJ1-1
size: once
CDR3: CASSLGTAEAFF

V: TRBV28
J: TRBJ1-6
size: NA
CDR3: CASSFDYSSYNSPLHF

V: TRBV11-2
J: TRBJ2-7
size: few
CDR3: CASSPLFGPGSYEQYF